The 6 T cell receptor beta chains listed next were all sequenced from one sample in a study of T cells after yellow fever vaccination. Each CDR3 protein is one row after TCRdb ran MiXCR on the 5' RACE reads. Among about 340,000 distinct CDR3 sequences listed, about 9.5% were seen once. The input for sequencing was PBMCs, taken on the day of the first yellow fever vaccination. These receptors came from a man between 18 and 35 years old who received the YFV17D yellow fever vaccine.

V usage is TRBV29-1 and J usage is TRBJ2-2; D may match TRBD1 or TRBD2 (5 bases each). Trimming removed 7 bases from V and 3 bases from J, with 12 bases in between. There are 13 residues in the CDR3. CDR1 is SQVTM, CDR2 ANQGSEA, per germline. The CDR3 bases are TGCAGCGCGTCGGGGACCTACACCGGGGAGCTGTTTTTT. Its protein product is CSASGTYTGELFF.

This clonotype was counted only a few times. This chain links TRBV28 with TRBJ2-5, with 7 bases identical to TRBD2. Germline trimming cut 9 bases from V and 6 bases from J; bases unmatched to any gene: 4. This CDR3 contains 11 residues. From germline, CDR1 is MDHEN and CDR2 SYDVKM. DNA for the CDR3: TGTGCCAGTAGACTAGCCCAGACCCAGTACTTC. Its translation: CASRLAQTQYF.

With respect to this clonotype: The junction does not match germline at one end; this may be a read error. The gene calls are TRBV7-2 and TRBJ1-5; 7 bases are a match to TRBD1. This CDR3 is 15 amino acids long. Germline loops: CDR1 SGHTA, CDR2 FQGNSA. CDR3 coding DNA: TGTGCCAGCAGCCTATGGACAGGACTCAATCAGCCCAAGCATTTT. This sequence encodes CASSLWTGLNQPKHF.

This clonotype was detected a few times. This sequence joins TRBV7-9 and TRBJ1-5, with D possibly being TRBD1 (5 bases). Germline V gene sequence: CDR1 SEHNR, CDR2 FQNEAQ (reference sequence). V was pared by 7 bases and J by 7 bases, with 14 bases between. The CDR3 spans 13 residues. CDR3 nucleotides: TGTGCCAGCACCCCCCTGGGGGGACAGCCCCAGCATTTT. Residues: CASTPLGGQPQHF.

The table lists this clonotype with a few counts. The chain recombines TRBV5-1 with TRBJ1-1; tentative D call: TRBD1 (6 bases). Trimming took 3 bases from V and 6 from J, leaving 15 bases between them. The CDR3 loop spans 14 amino acids. The V gene's germline CDR1 is SGHRS and CDR2 YFSETQ. The CDR3 sequence is CASSSGQGSAEAFF. As DNA, the CDR3 is TGCGCCAGCAGCTCCGGCCAGGGGAGTGCTGAAGCTTTCTTT. Supplemented by reference TRBV5-1 and TRBJ1-1, the full variable domain reads KAGVTQTPRYLIKTRGQQVTLSCSPISGHRSVSWYQQTPGQGLQFLFEYFSETQRNKGNFPGRFSGRQFSNSRSEMNVSTLELGDSALYLCASSSGQGSAEAFFGQGTRLTVV.

This clonotype appeared a few times. The V call is TRBV18, the J call TRBJ1-3; the D is unclear. The CDR3 runs to 16 residues. Germline V gives CDR1 KGHSH, CDR2 LQKENI. V gave up 3 bases and J gave up 0 bases, with 12 bases separating them. The CDR3 sequence is CASSPRREFSGNTIYF. The DNA of the CDR3 is TGTGCCAGCTCACCCAGGCGTGAGTTCTCTGGAAACACCATATATTTT.